Listed below are T cell receptor beta chains from one sample, sequenced in a study of CD8 T cells in Susac syndrome. TCRdb ran MiXCR on the immunoSEQ multiplex PCR reads and lists one entry per CDR3 protein. The table records 100,000 to 150,000 distinct CDR3 sequences, approximately 96% of them present only once. Sequencing was performed on CD8+ T cells from PBMCs. All receptors come from a human donor with Susac syndrome. The CDR3 runs from the conserved cysteine through the conserved F or W. The D gene is left open where the match is weak. Clone size is stated in some rows and not others, as once, few, many or a class when expanded.

abundance	v_gene	j_gene	d_gene	CDR3aa	CDR3nt
once	TRBV7-9	TRBJ2-4	.	CASSPAKNIQYF	TGTGCCAGCAGCCCCGCCAAAAACATTCAGTACTTC
.	TRBV28	TRBJ2-5	TRBD2	CASSTSGEETQYF	TGTGCCAGCAGTACTAGCGGAGAAGAGACCCAGTACTTC
.	TRBV14	TRBJ2-1	.	CASSRQVREQFF	TGTGCCAGCAGCAGACAGGTCAGAGAGCAGTTCTTC
.	TRBV4-1	TRBJ1-1	.	CASSRVQRNTEAFF	TGCGCCAGCAGCCGGGTACAAAGGAACACTGAAGCTTTCTTT
.	TRBV28	TRBJ1-1	.	CASSGPALNTEAFF	TGTGCCAGCTCGGGTCCCGCCCTGAACACTGAAGCTTTCTTT
.	TRBV27	TRBJ2-7	.	CASSLDGYEQYF	TGTGCCAGCAGCTTGGACGGCTACGAGCAGTACTTC
.	TRBV12-3/TRBV12-4	TRBJ2-7	TRBD1	CASSLWGTGGYEQYF	TGTGCCAGCAGTTTATGGGGGACAGGGGGTTACGAGCAGTACTTC
.	TRBV20-1	TRBJ2-3	.	CSAEAGTESADTQYF	TGCAGTGCAGAGGCGGGGACAGAATCGGCAGATACGCAGTATTTT
.	TRBV30	TRBJ2-1	.	CAWSVQGVYNEQFF	TGTGCCTGGAGTGTACAGGGCGTTTACAATGAGCAGTTCTTC
.	TRBV29-1	TRBJ1-2	.	CSVDSGEGYGYTF	TGCAGCGTTGATTCAGGGGAGGGGTATGGCTACACCTTC
once	TRBV9	TRBJ2-7	TRBD1	CASSVSQGADYEQYF	TGTGCCAGCAGCGTGTCACAGGGGGCTGACTACGAGCAGTACTTC
.	TRBV28	TRBJ1-1	.	CASSLRGVYTEAFF	TGTGCCAGCAGTCTGCGTGGTGTGTACACTGAAGCTTTCTTT
.	TRBV13	TRBJ1-2	.	CASTQEGVLDYTF	TGTGCCAGCACCCAAGAGGGGGTCCTGGACTACACCTTC
once	TRBV6-1	TRBJ1-1	.	CASSEIPWVNTEAFF	TGTGCCAGCAGTGAAATTCCGTGGGTAAACACTGAAGCTTTCTTT
.	TRBV3-1	TRBJ1-2	.	CASSQDGGWNYGYTF	TGTGCCAGCAGCCAAGATGGAGGGTGGAACTATGGCTACACCTTC
.	TRBV18	TRBJ1-5	.	CASSPPGRFANQPQHF	TGTGCCAGCTCACCACCAGGCCGCTTCGCCAATCAGCCCCAGCATTTT
.	TRBV28	TRBJ2-1	.	CASSPDTHNEQFF	TGTGCCAGCAGCCCGGACACTCACAATGAGCAGTTCTTC
.	TRBV28	TRBJ2-7	.	CASSVDWHYEQYF	TGTGCCAGCAGTGTAGACTGGCACTACGAGCAGTACTTC
.	TRBV7-9	TRBJ1-1	.	CASSLAGLNTEAFF	TGTGCCAGCAGCTTAGCAGGGCTGAACACTGAAGCTTTCTTT
once	TRBV29-1	TRBJ2-5	.	CSVAPATQLQETQYF	TGCAGCGTTGCCCCGGCCACCCAGTTACAAGAGACCCAGTACTTC
.	TRBV4-2	TRBJ2-3	.	CASSQLATEPDTQYF	TGTGCCAGCAGCCAACTAGCGACCGAGCCGGATACGCAGTATTTT
.	TRBV12-5	TRBJ2-5	TRBD1	CASGLPRGQGETQYF	TGTGCTAGTGGTTTGCCCAGGGGACAGGGAGAGACCCAGTACTTC
.	TRBV7-9	TRBJ2-1	.	CASKPRGGGYNEQFF	TGTGCCAGCAAACCGCGTGGGGGAGGATACAATGAGCAGTTCTTC
.	TRBV5-1	TRBJ2-1	TRBD2	CASSFGSGGFDEQFF	TGCGCCAGCAGCTTTGGTAGCGGGGGTTTCGATGAGCAGTTCTTC
.	TRBV4-1	TRBJ2-3	.	CASTLTPATGTDTQYF	TGCGCCAGCACCCTAACCCCAGCGACGGGCACAGATACGCAGTATTTT
.	TRBV29-1	TRBJ1-2	TRBD1	CSVYDREGTNYGYTF	TGCAGCGTGTATGACAGGGAGGGGACTAACTATGGCTACACCTTC
.	TRBV7-9	TRBJ2-2	TRBD2	CASQGLAGTGELFF	TGTGCCAGCCAGGGACTAGCGGGCACCGGGGAGCTGTTTTTT
.	TRBV19	TRBJ1-1	.	CASSIGPGPNTEAFF	TGTGCCAGTAGTATAGGGCCAGGCCCGAACACTGAAGCTTTCTTT
.	TRBV9	TRBJ2-5	.	CASSTSVGRETQYF	TGTGCCAGCAGCACTAGTGTGGGGCGGGAGACCCAGTACTTC
.	TRBV19	TRBJ2-7	TRBD1	CASSRDREGKNEQYF	TGTGCCAGTAGCCGGGACAGGGAGGGAAAAAACGAGCAGTACTTC
.	TRBV12-5	TRBJ2-7	.	CASGLVVLAEGPTYEQYF	TGTGCTAGTGGTTTGGTCGTACTGGCTGAAGGCCCGACCTACGAGCAGTACTTC
.	TRBV5-1	TRBJ2-1	.	CASSAPGPSHNEQFF	TGCGCCAGCAGCGCCCCCGGGCCTAGTCACAATGAGCAGTTCTTC
.	TRBV20-1	TRBJ1-6	TRBD1	CSAAKDRGSSPLHF	TGCAGTGCTGCCAAGGACAGGGGGAGTTCACCCCTCCACTTT
.	TRBV27	TRBJ1-6	.	CASGGTGNSPLHF	TGTGCCAGCGGGGGGACGGGGAATTCACCCCTCCACTTT
.	TRBV27	TRBJ1-2	TRBD1	CASSRDRAYGYTF	TGTGCCAGCAGCAGGGACAGGGCCTATGGCTACACCTTC
once	TRBV12-3/TRBV12-4	TRBJ2-3	.	CASSLGPDTDTQYF	TGTGCCAGCAGTTTAGGTCCGGACACAGATACGCAGTATTTT